A selection of T cell receptor beta chains follows, all from one sample in a study of cytomegalovirus exposure and HLA in healthy donors. Generated by immunoSEQ multiplex PCR, the TCRdb table keeps only in-frame clones and is missing some. The table records some 170,000 clones, more than 75% of them present only once. The sequenced sample consisted of PBMCs. The receptors were gathered from a man aged 18 to 30 in good health and CMV-seropositive. The CDR3 runs from the conserved cysteine through the conserved F or W. Fields, in order: D gene, clone size, V gene, J gene, CDR3 protein, CDR3 DNA. D genes are given only for firm matches. The size field is filled for only some rows; it gives once, few, many or a size class.

>TRBD2|.|TRBV10-3|TRBJ2-1
CAITPASGNEQFF
TGTGCCATCACCCCGGCTAGCGGGAATGAGCAGTTCTTC
>TRBD1|.|TRBV27|TRBJ2-7
CASKTDRGVYEQYF
TGTGCCAGCAAGACGGACAGGGGCGTCTACGAGCAGTACTTC
>.|once|TRBV7-8|TRBJ2-5
CASSLDRRGRNF
TGTGCCAGCAGCTTAGACAGGAGGGGTAGGAACTTC
>TRBD1|.|TRBV7-6|TRBJ2-5
CASSRPGTGEIETQYF
TGTGCCAGCAGTAGACCGGGGACAGGGGAGATAGAGACCCAGTACTTC
>.|.|TRBV13|TRBJ1-2
CASSFPGVGDHVYTF
TGTGCCAGCAGCTTTCCGGGGGTCGGGGATCATGTCTACACCTTC
>.|.|TRBV5-6|TRBJ2-4
CASSLGWRDPSKNIQYF
TGTGCCAGCAGCTTGGGCTGGAGGGACCCTTCCAAAAACATTCAGTACTTC
>.|once|TRBV7-9|TRBJ2-5
CASSFPARGHETQYF
TGTGCCAGCAGCTTCCCGGCCAGGGGACATGAGACCCAGTACTTC
>.|once|TRBV7-3|TRBJ2-1
CASSLSGPTSSYNEQFF
TGTGCCAGCAGCTTATCTGGTCCGACTAGCTCCTACAATGAGCAGTTCTTC
>TRBD1|.|TRBV19|TRBJ1-4
CASSIGDREGEKLFF
TGTGCCAGTAGTATAGGGGACAGGGAGGGTGAAAAACTGTTTTTT
>TRBD2|.|TRBV6-5|TRBJ2-7
CASSAYLGGTYEQYF
TGTGCCAGCAGCGCCTACCTCGGGGGGACCTACGAGCAGTACTTC
>.|.|TRBV5-1|TRBJ2-7
CASSLLGREQYF
TGCGCCAGCAGCTTGCTGGGGCGCGAGCAGTACTTC
>.|.|TRBV5-5|TRBJ2-7
CASSLQTGDNEQYF
TGTGCCAGCAGCTTGCAAACGGGAGACAACGAGCAGTACTTC
>.|once|TRBV5-6|TRBJ2-1
CASSRPGGTEGWNEQFF
TGTGCCAGCAGTCGACCGGGAGGGACAGAAGGTTGGAATGAGCAGTTCTTC
>TRBD2|.|TRBV27|TRBJ2-1
CASSLVAGEVNNEQFF
TGTGCCAGCAGCCTGGTAGCGGGAGAGGTCAACAATGAGCAGTTCTTC
>TRBD2|.|TRBV7-9|TRBJ2-1
CASSLGSAGGPRNEQFF
TGTGCCAGCAGCTTAGGGTCGGCGGGAGGGCCGCGTAATGAGCAGTTCTTC
>.|.|TRBV4-2|TRBJ2-1
CASSQEKARGGDEQFF
TGTGCCAGCAGCCAAGAAAAAGCGAGAGGTGGCGATGAGCAGTTCTTC
>TRBD2|.|TRBV6-5|TRBJ2-7
CASGGLAGVYEQYF
TGTGCCAGCGGCGGACTAGCGGGAGTTTACGAGCAGTACTTC
>.|once|TRBV6-1|TRBJ2-6
CASRGHFSGANVLTF
TGTGCCAGCAGGGGACATTTCTCTGGGGCCAACGTCCTGACTTTC
>.|.|TRBV6-5|TRBJ2-2
CASSYSSGPGELFF
TGTGCCAGCAGTTACTCAAGCGGGCCCGGGGAGCTGTTTTTT
>TRBD2|.|TRBV5-1|TRBJ2-7
CASSLGLAGSEQYF
TGCGCCAGCAGCTTGGGTCTAGCGGGATCCGAGCAGTACTTC
>TRBD1|.|TRBV4-3|TRBJ1-4
CASSQVGPGQGLAGNEKLFF
TGCGCCAGCAGCCAAGTAGGGCCGGGACAGGGGTTGGCGGGAAATGAAAAACTGTTTTTT
>.|.|TRBV4-1|TRBJ2-7
CASSPGAQGLEQYF
TGCGCCAGCAGCCCTGGGGCCCAAGGGCTCGAGCAGTACTTC
>.|.|TRBV5-6|TRBJ1-1
CASNSWAHGGAFF
TGTGCCAGCAACTCTTGGGCTCATGGGGGGGCTTTCTTT
>.|.|TRBV21-1|TRBJ1-2
CASSKGRGGFYGYTF
TGTGCCAGCAGCAAAGGGAGAGGGGGATTCTATGGCTACACCTTC
>TRBD1|.|TRBV6-6|TRBJ2-7
CASRIVGQGDSYEQYF
TGTGCCAGCAGAATCGTTGGACAGGGCGACTCCTACGAGCAGTACTTC
>.|.|TRBV30|TRBJ1-2
CAWTGNLDGYTF
TGTGCCTGGACAGGGAATTTGGATGGCTACACCTTC
>.|.|TRBV4-3|TRBJ1-2
CASSQVSGNYGYTF
TGCGCCAGCAGCCAAGTATCAGGGAACTATGGCTACACCTTC
>.|.|TRBV5-1|TRBJ2-5
CASSLLSGETQYF
TGCGCCAGCAGCTTGCTTTCCGGAGAGACCCAGTACTTC
>TRBD1|.|TRBV7-9|TRBJ2-3
CASSLVVLGQFTDTQYF
TGTGCCAGCAGCTTAGTAGTTTTGGGACAGTTCACAGATACGCAGTATTTT
>.|.|TRBV28|TRBJ1-2
CASASGGRYYGYTF
TGTGCCAGCGCCTCCGGGGGGCGGTACTATGGCTACACCTTC
>TRBD1|.|TRBV28|TRBJ2-7
CASSPGGGVPYEQYF
TGTGCCAGCAGTCCAGGGGGCGGAGTTCCCTACGAGCAGTACTTC
>.|.|TRBV29-1|TRBJ1-2
CSVADSNREGYTF
TGCAGCGTAGCCGACAGCAACCGGGAGGGCTACACCTTC
>.|.|TRBV7-2|TRBJ1-3
CASSSMGGGNTIYF
TGTGCCAGCAGCTCGATGGGGGGTGGAAACACCATATATTTT
>.|.|TRBV6-1|TRBJ1-1
CASSENEYTEAFF
TGTGCCAGCAGTGAAAACGAGTACACTGAAGCTTTCTTT
>.|.|TRBV27|TRBJ1-5
CASVTYSNQPQHF
TGTGCCAGCGTTACCTATAGCAATCAGCCCCAGCATTTT
>.|.|TRBV20-1|TRBJ2-1
CSGTIYNEQFF
TGCAGTGGGACTATATACAATGAGCAGTTCTTC
>TRBD1|many|TRBV7-9|TRBJ1-5
CASSFGTAQPQHF
TGTGCCAGCAGCTTTGGGACAGCCCAGCCCCAGCATTTT
>.|.|TRBV18|TRBJ2-1
CASSPPGLLNEQFF
TGTGCCAGCTCACCACCGGGACTCCTCAATGAGCAGTTCTTC
>.|.|TRBV20-1|TRBJ2-7
CSAIHYEQYF
TGCAGTGCTATCCACTACGAGCAGTACTTC
>TRBD1|.|TRBV10-3|TRBJ1-4
CAISESKGTGQNEKLFF
TGTGCCATCAGTGAGTCAAAAGGGACAGGCCAAAATGAAAAACTGTTTTTT
>TRBD1|once|TRBV4-1|TRBJ1-5
CASSQGTGIGQPQHF
TGCGCCAGCAGCCAGGGGACAGGGATCGGGCAGCCCCAGCATTTT
>.|.|TRBV29-1|TRBJ2-3
CSAQGFTDTQYF
TGCAGCGCCCAGGGATTCACAGATACGCAGTATTTT
>TRBD1|.|TRBV7-9|TRBJ1-6
CASSSGQGARYNSPLHF
TGTGCCAGCAGCTCGGGACAGGGGGCGCGGTATAATTCACCCCTCCACTTT
>.|.|TRBV21-1|TRBJ2-7
CASGASRPPHEQYF
TGTGCCAGCGGGGCCTCCAGACCGCCCCACGAGCAGTACTTC
>TRBD1|.|TRBV5-4|TRBJ2-7
CASSFGTGASYEQYF
TGTGCCAGCAGCTTCGGGACAGGGGCTTCCTACGAGCAGTACTTC
>.|.|TRBV29-1|TRBJ2-7
CSVEGGEPMEEQYF
TGCAGCGTTGAAGGGGGGGAGCCTATGGAGGAGCAGTACTTC
>.|.|TRBV2|TRBJ2-3
CASTVGAWTDTQYF
TGTGCCAGCACGGTGGGGGCGTGGACAGATACGCAGTATTTT
>.|.|TRBV2|TRBJ1-4
CAILAGGNEKLFF
TGTGCCATCCTAGCGGGGGGCAATGAAAAACTGTTTTTT
>.|.|TRBV2|TRBJ2-7
CASSEGAANGYEQYF
TGTGCCAGCAGTGAAGGGGCCGCGAATGGTTACGAGCAGTACTTC
>.|.|TRBV10-1|TRBJ2-1
CASSDPLSEQFF
TGCGCCAGCAGTGATCCCCTCAGTGAGCAGTTCTTC
>.|many|TRBV7-9|TRBJ2-1
CASSPLATYNEQFF
TGTGCCAGCAGCCCGCTAGCGACCTACAATGAGCAGTTCTTC
>.|once|TRBV29-1|TRBJ1-3
CSVGGGLNGNTIYF
TGCAGCGTTGGCGGGGGATTGAATGGAAACACCATATATTTT